The 21 T cell receptor beta chains listed next were all sequenced from one sample in a study of blood T cell repertoires in COVID-19. Sequencing was performed with immunoSEQ multiplex PCR; in TCRdb, only in-frame clones are kept and a portion is missing. The sample records 120,000 to 150,000 clones, 79% being singletons. The specimen sequenced was peripheral blood. These receptors all stem from a man aged 60 to 75 with acute or convalescent COVID-19.

The chain uses TRBV5-1 and TRBJ1-3, with TRBD1 matching over 7 bases. The CDR3 consists of 14 residues. CDR1 is SGHRS and CDR2 is YFSETQ in the germline V gene. V lost 4 bases to trimming and J lost 2 bases; unmatched junction nucleotides: 3. The CDR3 loop is CASSQGEAGNTIYF. Written as DNA, the CDR3 is TGCGCCAGCAGCCAGGGGGAGGCTGGAAACACCATATATTTT.

This clone was counted a few times. V gene TRBV24-1 combines with J gene TRBJ1-2; D is unclear. V was trimmed by 5 bases and J by 5 bases, leaving 14 bases between them. Germline CDR1 and CDR2: KGHDR and SFDVKD. The CDR3 has 14 amino acids. For the CDR3, the DNA is TGTGCCACCAGTGGCGGGAATCGGGCGTATGGCTACACCTTC. This encodes CATSGGNRAYGYTF.

This chain connects TRBV5-3 to TRBJ2-1; 14 bases are shared with TRBD2. TRBV5-3 has ORF status, its function being uncertain. This CDR3 has 18 amino acids. V was pared by 1 base and J by 8 bases, with 11 bases of the junction left unmatched. In nucleotides, the CDR3 is TGTGCCAGAAGCTTGATATTCCCCGGGACTAGCGGGAGTCATGAGCAGTTCTTC. Its translation is CARSLIFPGTSGSHEQFF.

The chain is built from TRBV10-3 and TRBJ2-2; D is perhaps TRBD2 (6 bases). This CDR3 has 13 amino acids. Germline CDR1 and CDR2: ENHRY and SYGVKD. Trimming stripped 8 bases from V and 2 bases from J, with 9 bases between. The CDR3 is CAIGGTNTGELFF. In DNA, the CDR3 is TGTGCCATCGGCGGGACCAACACCGGGGAGCTGTTTTTT.

The chain has TRBV11-3 and TRBJ2-1; tentative D call: TRBD2 (6 bases). Trimming took 5 bases from V and 0 from J, leaving 11 bases between them. CDR1 is SGHNT and CDR2 is YENEEA in the germline V gene. The CDR3 contains 15 residues. The CDR3 nucleotides read TGTGCCAGCAGCCCCCTAGCGAGCTCCTACAATGAGCAGTTCTTC. Translating it yields CASSPLASSYNEQFF.

The genes are TRBV7-3 and TRBJ1-5; no firm D call. CDR1 and CDR2 (germline): SGHTA, FQGTGA. This CDR3 has 13 amino acids. V dropped 4 bases and J dropped 8 bases, with 12 bases sitting between them. In nucleotides, the CDR3 is TGTGCCAGCAGCTCGAAGCACGGGGAGCCCCAGCATTTT. Translation gives CASSSKHGEPQHF.

The rearrangement uses TRBV6-2 or TRBV6-3 and TRBJ2-3, with D possibly being TRBD2 (6 bases). CDR3 length: 16 residues. V was clipped by 2 bases and J by 4 bases, with 16 bases between them. CDR1 MNHEY and CDR2 SVGEGT come from the germline V gene. This CDR3 reads CASSYGRPSAADTQYF. CDR3 DNA: TGTGCCAGCAGTTACGGTAGGCCTAGCGCTGCAGATACGCAGTATTTT.

J is TRBJ2-3 and V is TRBV21-1; the table names TRBD1, a call not compared with the DNA. TRBV21-1 is noted as a pseudogene. The CDR3 totals 14 residues. Here the CDR3 reads CASSNRGHGDTQYF. The CDR3 coding sequence is TGTGCCAGCAGCAACAGGGGGCATGGAGATACGCAGTATTTT.

This clone was seen once. The rearrangement links TRBV7-3 to TRBJ2-1, with 13 bases identical to TRBD2. This CDR3 is 15 amino acids long. Trimming cost V 4 bases and J 6 bases; bases outside gene matches: 3. Germline-derived CDR1 and CDR2 are SGHTA and FQGTGA. CDR3 in amino acids: CASSSGLAGVNEQFF. CDR3 coding DNA: TGTGCCAGCAGCTCCGGACTAGCGGGAGTCAATGAGCAGTTCTTC.

This clone appeared a single time. V and J are TRBV3-1 (or the pseudogene TRBV3-2) and TRBJ1-6; a possible D gene is TRBD1 (5 bases). This CDR3 is built from 19 residues. From germline, CDR1 is LGHDT and CDR2 YNNKEL (reference sequence). V was cut by 0 bases and J by 4 bases, with 19 bases left in between. This CDR3 is CASSQDIRGRGTYNSPLHF. For the CDR3, the DNA is TGTGCCAGCAGCCAAGATATCCGAGGGCGGGGGACTTATAATTCACCCCTCCACTTT.

The J gene is TRBJ1-4, the V gene TRBV28, with no clear D. V was shortened by 2 bases and J by 11 bases, with 12 bases between the two germline ends. The CDR3 length is 13 residues. The V gene's germline CDR1 is MDHEN and CDR2 SYDVKM. CDR3: CASSLIDREKLFF. CDR3 DNA: TGTGCCAGCAGTTTAATCGATCGGGAGAAACTGTTTTTT.

The rearrangement joins TRBV19 to TRBJ1-2; D uncertain. The CDR3 has 15 residues. V shed 4 bases and J shed 0 bases, with 12 bases lying between them. Germline CDR1 reads LNHDA; CDR2 reads SQIVND (reference sequence). The CDR3 sequence is CASSSPSRANYGYTF. Written as DNA, the CDR3 is TGTGCCAGTAGTAGCCCAAGTCGGGCTAACTATGGCTACACCTTC.

This clone was counted a few times. The chain is built from TRBV6-5 and TRBJ1-2; D perhaps matches TRBD1 (5 bases). Germline V gene sequence: CDR1 MNHEY, CDR2 SVGAGI. The CDR3 has 14 amino acids. Trimming removed 2 bases at V and 4 bases at J, with 11 bases between. CDR3 sequence: CASSYRQIGYGYTF. CDR3 sequence (DNA): TGTGCCAGCAGTTACCGACAGATAGGCTATGGCTACACCTTC.

This clone has only one observation. The chain links TRBV28 to TRBJ1-6; weak D call: TRBD1 (5 bases). The germline V gene encodes CDR1 MDHEN and CDR2 SYDVKM. Trimming took off 3 bases at V and 16 bases at J, with 13 bases between the two ends. This CDR3 contains 12 residues. The CDR3 bases are TGTGCCAGCAGTTTGGGGGGGAGGAGTCTCCACTTT. This encodes CASSLGGRSLHF.

The chain couples TRBV29-1 to TRBJ2-6, with 7 nucleotides matching TRBD1. The CDR3 loop spans 16 amino acids. Trimming cost V 6 bases and J 0 bases; bases outside gene matches: 8. From germline, CDR1 is SQVTM and CDR2 ANQGSEA. CDR3 nucleotide sequence: TGCAGCGTGGCTGGACAGGAGAGCTCTGGGGCCAACGTCCTGACTTTC. This gives the protein CSVAGQESSGANVLTF.

The chain carries TRBV5-1 and TRBJ2-2, with a weak D call TRBD1 (5 bases). From germline, CDR1 is SGHRS and CDR2 YFSETQ. V lost 0 bases to trimming and J lost 7 bases, with 16 bases between them. The CDR3 is 16 residues long. CDR3 sequence: CASSLDVQAVVGELFF. As DNA, the CDR3 is TGCGCCAGCAGCTTGGACGTACAGGCTGTGGTCGGGGAGCTGTTTTTT.

This rearrangement joins TRBV6-1 to TRBJ1-1; a weak D match, TRBD1 (6 bases). V was cut by 3 bases and J by 5 bases, with 10 bases left in between. The CDR3 consists of 13 residues. Germline CDR1 and CDR2: MNHNS and SASEGT. The CDR3 DNA reads as TGTGCCAGCAGTGATACAGGGCGGACTGAAGCTTTCTTT. Its translation is CASSDTGRTEAFF.

V gene TRBV7-9 combines with J gene TRBJ1-3; weak D call: TRBD1 (5 bases). Trimming cost V 0 bases and J 7 bases, with 10 bases left between them. From germline, CDR1 is SEHNR and CDR2 FQNEAQ (reference sequence). The CDR3 is made up of 14 amino acids. The CDR3 region has the DNA TGTGCCAGCAGCTTAGCAAGCCAGGGCAACACCATATATTTT. It codes for CASSLASQGNTIYF.

This chain joins TRBV9 and TRBJ2-7; 8 nucleotides align to TRBD1. Germline CDR1 is SGDLS and CDR2 is YYNGEE. The CDR3 loop spans 16 amino acids. With 0 bases clipped from V and 3 bases from J, the junction kept 8 bases outside the gene matches. DNA for the CDR3: TGTGCCAGCAGCGTAGGATGGCAACAGGGGGTCTACGAGCAGTACTTC. It yields the protein CASSVGWQQGVYEQYF.

The table lists this clone with a count of one. The chain links TRBV19 to TRBJ1-1, with D maybe TRBD1 (5 bases). There are 12 residues in the CDR3. The V end lost 11 bases, the J end lost 2 bases, and 12 bases lay between the germline ends. The germline gives CDR1 LNHDA, CDR2 SQIVND (reference sequence). Here the CDR3 DNA reads TGTGCCTCGCGACAGCTTAACACTGAAGCTTTCTTT. Translation: CASRQLNTEAFF.

The chain is built from TRBV5-1 and TRBJ2-7; D not certain. The CDR3 spans 11 residues. CDR1 is SGHRS and CDR2 is YFSETQ in the germline V gene. V was trimmed by 3 bases and J by 2 bases, leaving 3 bases between them. The CDR3 DNA is TGCGCCAGCAGCTCCACCTACGAGCAGTACTTC. As protein: CASSSTYEQYF. The variable domain in full, with the rest retrieved from reference TRBV5-1 and TRBJ2-7, is KAGVTQTPRYLIKTRGQQVTLSCSPISGHRSVSWYQQTPGQGLQFLFEYFSETQRNKGNFPGRFSGRQFSNSRSEMNVSTLELGDSALYLCASSSTYEQYFGPGTRLTVT.